A single sample is the source of the 24 T cell receptor beta chains below, sequenced in a study of shared clonotypes between healthy human individuals. Clones were read by immunoSEQ multiplex PCR, and TCRdb kept only the in-frame ones, dropping some. The table records more than 400,000 clones, 95% to 96% of them present only once. Sample: naive CD4+ T cells sorted from blood. As for subset: CD45RA+ positively selected. The source of these receptors is a woman aged 30 to 39 in good health.

The chain combines TRBV18 with TRBJ2-2; 7 bases line up with TRBD1. This CDR3 is built from 14 residues. Germline trimming cut 4 bases from V and 3 bases from J; bases unmatched to any gene: 2. CDR1 and CDR2 (germline): KGHSH, LQKENI. The CDR3 DNA follows: TGTGCCAGCTCACTGGGACAGTACACCGGGGAGCTGTTTTTT. Protein sequence: CASSLGQYTGELFF.

About this clone itself: Within the sample, other DNA sequences also encode this same CDR3. The rearrangement joins TRBV7-9 to TRBJ2-7, with no clear D. This CDR3 region has 12 residues. The V end lost 5 bases, the J end lost 0 bases, and 5 bases lay between the germline ends. CDR1 SEHNR and CDR2 FQNEAQ come from the germline V gene (reference sequence). This CDR3 is CASSLSSYEQYF. CDR3 nucleotide sequence: TGTGCCAGCAGCCTAAGCTCCTACGAGCAGTACTTC.

This chain connects TRBV19 to TRBJ1-5; a weak D match, TRBD1 (5 bases). Trimming stripped 5 bases from V and 0 bases from J, with 11 bases between. CDR3 length equals 15 residues. Germline V gene data show CDR1 as LNHDA and CDR2 as SQIVND (reference sequence). This CDR3 is CASSLTGYSNQPQHF. In DNA form, the CDR3 reads TGTGCCAGTAGTCTCACAGGCTATAGCAATCAGCCCCAGCATTTT.

The CDR3 protein is CASSSPFEAFF. The DNA of the CDR3 is TGTGCCAGCAGTTCCCCGTTTGAAGCTTTCTTT. The genes are TRBV28 and TRBJ1-1; D is unresolved. CDR3 length equals 11 residues. Trimming pared 4 bases from V and 7 bases from J, leaving 7 bases between. Germline CDR1 MDHEN, CDR2 SYDVKM.

The chain links TRBV4-1 to TRBJ1-3, with D unresolved. In germline, CDR1 is MGHRA, CDR2 YSYEKL. V lost 0 bases, J lost 1 base, and 16 bases lay in between. The CDR3 is 18 residues long. The CDR3 DNA follows: TGCGCCAGCAGCCAAGATCGGATGGGGATCACTTCTGGAAACACCATATATTTT. This gives the protein CASSQDRMGITSGNTIYF.

The V and J genes are TRBV6-5 and TRBJ2-5, with D perhaps matching TRBD2 (6 bases). The germline V gene has CDR1 MNHEY and CDR2 SVGAGI. There are 16 residues in the CDR3. Trimming removed 4 bases at V and 3 bases at J, with 18 bases between. The CDR3 DNA sequence: TGTGCCAGCAGTTTTATTGGGTTGGGCGGGAAAGAGACCCAGTACTTC. Residues: CASSFIGLGGKETQYF.

V is TRBV9 and J is TRBJ1-1; weak D call: TRBD1 (5 bases). The CDR3 is made up of 15 amino acids. V was trimmed by 0 bases and J by 7 bases, leaving 16 bases between them. CDR1 is SGDLS, CDR2 YYNGEE, per germline. CDR3: CASSVERPSGGEAFF. In DNA form, the CDR3 reads TGTGCCAGCAGCGTAGAACGACCATCCGGGGGTGAAGCTTTCTTT.

This clone was seen a handful of times. The rearrangement joins TRBV2 to TRBJ2-7; possible D gene TRBD1, 6 bases. The CDR3 runs 13 residues. Trimming removed 4 bases from V and 2 bases from J, with 9 bases in between. Germline V gene lookup returns CDR1 SNHLY and CDR2 FYNNEI. CDR3 in amino acids: CASSGQVPYEQYF. In DNA, the CDR3 is TGTGCCAGCAGTGGACAGGTTCCCTACGAGCAGTACTTC.

The chain is built from TRBV6-5 and TRBJ1-1; the D is unclear. Trimming shortened V by 2 bases and J by 1 base, and 11 bases separated the two germline ends. CDR3 length: 15 residues. The germline V gene encodes CDR1 MNHEY and CDR2 SVGAGI. CDR3: CASSYAAGRNTEAFF. In DNA form, the CDR3 reads TGTGCCAGCAGTTACGCTGCAGGACGGAACACTGAAGCTTTCTTT.

This clone was observed once. This chain connects TRBV27 to TRBJ2-2, with a weak D call TRBD2 (6 bases). The germline V gene encodes CDR1 MNHEY and CDR2 SMNVEV (reference sequence). The CDR3 is 15 amino acids. V lost 7 bases to trimming and J lost 3 bases, with 15 bases between them. This CDR3 is CASTRGKWYTGELFF. The CDR3 coding sequence is TGTGCCAGCACGCGGGGCAAATGGTACACCGGGGAGCTGTTTTTT.

The chain links TRBV12-1 to TRBJ2-7; the D call in the table, TRBD2, was not verified against the DNA. TRBV12-1 is termed a pseudogene. This CDR3 spans 16 amino acids. In DNA, the CDR3 is TGTGCCAGCATCCTACGGGGCGGGGCAAGCTCCTACGAGCAGTACTTC. Encoded protein: CASILRGGASSYEQYF.

The chain is built from TRBV7-3 and TRBJ2-5; TRBD1 aligns across 7 bases. Matching the DNA end better, TRBJ2-7 makes the J call doubtful. The CDR3 consists of 12 residues. Per germline, CDR1 SGHTA and CDR2 FQGTGA. CDR3 nucleotide sequence: TGTGCCAGCAGCTTATCAGGGGGCGAGCAGTACTTC. Its protein is CASSLSGGEQYF.

The rearrangement uses TRBV28 and TRBJ1-2; no definite D call. Trimming removed 6 bases at V and 8 bases at J, with 16 bases between. Germline values: CDR1 MDHEN, CDR2 SYDVKM. CDR3 length equals 13 residues. Written as DNA, the CDR3 is TGTGCCAGCAGCTTACTTATAGGCAACGGCTACACCTTC. Its protein product is CASSLLIGNGYTF.

The chain carries TRBV5-1 and TRBJ2-7; perhaps TRBD2 as D (5 bases). Between the trimmed V and J ends, which lost 4 bases and 3 bases, there was a span of 14 bases. Germline V gene sequence: CDR1 SGHRS, CDR2 YFSETQ. The CDR3 totals 14 residues. In nucleotides, the CDR3 is TGCGCCAGCAGCCCGTTGGACTTCCTCTACGAGCAGTACTTC. This encodes CASSPLDFLYEQYF.

This clone was seen once. The CDR3 DNA reads as TGTGCCAGCAGCCTAGGGGGGTTGGGGGCCAACGTCCTGACTTTC. Protein sequence: CASSLGGLGANVLTF. This rearrangement joins TRBV4-2 to TRBJ2-6, with D possibly being TRBD1 or TRBD2 (6 bases each). The V gene's germline CDR1 is LGHNA and CDR2 YNFKEQ. The CDR3 loop spans 15 amino acids. The germline V and J ends were trimmed by 4 bases and 4 bases, with 11 bases remaining between them.

The chain uses TRBV2 and TRBJ2-5; the D is unclear. V was shortened by 4 bases and J by 5 bases, with 8 bases between the two germline ends. The CDR3 is 12 amino acids. Germline values: CDR1 SNHLY, CDR2 FYNNEI. The CDR3 DNA reads as TGTGCCAGCAGTGGTACTCGGGAGACCCAGTACTTC. It encodes CASSGTRETQYF.

This clone came up once. V and J are TRBV21-1 and TRBJ2-7. TRBV21-1 counts as a pseudogene. This CDR3 region has 13 residues. CDR3 DNA: TGTGCCACCAGAGACCCCTATGGGTACGAGCAGTACTTC. The encoded protein is CATRDPYGYEQYF.

The chain joins TRBV5-8 to TRBJ2-7; D is unresolved. The CDR3 is 16 residues long. With 0 bases removed from V and 0 bases from J, the gap between germline ends came to 13 bases. Germline values: CDR1 SGHTS, CDR2 YDEGEE. CDR3 bases: TGTGCCAGCAGCTTGGTAGGCAGTTCTAGCTCCTACGAGCAGTACTTC. Protein sequence: CASSLVGSSSSYEQYF.

J is TRBJ2-3 and V is TRBV5-6; D is uncertain. The CDR3 contains 17 residues. Germline V gene sequence: CDR1 SGHDT, CDR2 YYEEEE. Trimming left V 5 bases short and J 0 bases short, with 19 bases between. CDR3 nucleotide sequence: TGTGCCAGCAGGGGCTGGGGTGGCCCCCCTAGCACAGATACGCAGTATTTT. Translated, it gives CASRGWGGPPSTDTQYF.

This clone has just one count. Within the sample, other DNA sequences also encode this same CDR3. The chain links TRBV5-1 to TRBJ2-5; 8 bases match TRBD2. V lost 2 bases to trimming and J lost 4 bases; unmatched junction nucleotides: 7. Germline CDR1 and CDR2: SGHRS and YFSETQ. The CDR3 has 15 amino acids. The CDR3 DNA reads TGCGCCAGCAGCTTTGGTCTAGCGGGCGTAGAGACCCAGTACTTC. Translation: CASSFGLAGVETQYF.

The V gene is TRBV11-2, the J gene TRBJ2-7; possibly TRBD1 or TRBD2 for D (6 bases each). Germline V CDR1 and CDR2: SGHAT, FQNNGV. V lost 1 base, J lost 6 bases, and 10 bases lay in between. This CDR3 comprises 13 residues. CDR3 region: CASSLGGRGEQYF. CDR3 DNA sequence: TGTGCCAGCAGCTTAGGGGGGCGGGGCGAGCAGTACTTC.

This chain joins TRBV5-4 and TRBJ1-2; 9 bases agree with TRBD1. In germline, CDR1 is SGHNT, CDR2 YYREEE (reference sequence). With 4 bases clipped from V and 3 bases from J, the junction kept 10 bases outside the gene matches. The CDR3 is 16 amino acids. Here the CDR3 DNA reads TGTGCCAGCAGCGTCCCTCTGGGACAGGGAGACTATGGCTACACCTTC. Its translation: CASSVPLGQGDYGYTF. Based on the CDR3 plus reference TRBV5-4 and TRBJ1-2, the full variable domain is ETGVTQSPTHLIKTRGQQVTLRCSSQSGHNTVSWYQQALGQGPQFIFQYYREEENGRGNFPPRFSGLQFPNYSSELNVNALELDDSALYLCASSVPLGQGDYGYTFGSGTRLTVV.

The rearrangement joins TRBV6-5 to TRBJ1-1; a weak D match, TRBD1 (6 bases). CDR1 is MNHEY, CDR2 SVGAGI, per germline. The CDR3 runs to 14 residues. V was cut by 6 bases and J by 4 bases, with 15 bases left in between. The chain's CDR3 is CASSSGALGTEAFF. The CDR3 bases are TGTGCCAGCAGCTCAGGGGCCCTGGGCACTGAAGCTTTCTTT.

A single count supports this clone. The DNA for the CDR3 is TGTGCCAGTAGTGCCCCAGGGCTAGGGGCCAACGTCCTGACTTTC. This gives the protein CASSAPGLGANVLTF. This rearrangement joins TRBV19 to TRBJ2-6, with a possible D match to TRBD1 (5 bases). The germline gives CDR1 LNHDA, CDR2 SQIVND (reference sequence). Deletions cut 5 bases from V and 4 bases from J, with 12 bases between. This CDR3 has 15 residues.